These T cell receptor beta chains were read from a single sample in a study of blood T cells in healthy people across ages. One entry per CDR3 protein, called by TCRdb with MiXCR from the 5' RACE reads. Among about 730,000 distinct CDR3 sequences listed, around 40% were seen once. The sample was blood. Every receptor here comes from a woman in her fifties or sixties in good health. Both conserved end residues are part of each CDR3. Each record gives: D gene, clone size, V gene, J gene, CDR3 protein, CDR3 DNA. The D gene is left open where the match is weak. Part of the rows lack a size; the others show once, few, many or a class for expanded clones.

>TRBD1|NA|TRBV4-1|TRBJ2-5
CASQREGTGLETQYF
TGCGCCAGCCAGCGAGAGGGGACAGGGTTAGAGACCCAGTACTTC
>NA|NA|TRBV7-3|TRBJ2-1
CAGSPIEGSYNEQFF
TGTGCCGGCAGCCCTATAGAGGGATCCTACAATGAGCAGTTCTTC
>TRBD1|few|TRBV12-3/TRBV12-4|TRBJ2-7
CASSLSSGQGWYEQYF
TGTGCCAGCAGTTTAAGCTCCGGACAGGGGTGGTACGAGCAGTACTTC
>TRBD2|NA|TRBV6-5|TRBJ2-2
CASSYSTGTSTGELFF
TGTGCCAGCAGTTACTCGACCGGGACTAGTACCGGGGAGCTGTTTTTT
>NA|NA|TRBV6-1|TRBJ1-1
CASRSTMNTEAFF
TGTGCCAGCAGGTCTACCATGAACACTGAAGCTTTCTTT
>NA|NA|TRBV7-8|TRBJ2-1
CASNLEGNEQFF
TGTGCCAGCAATCTAGAGGGGAATGAGCAGTTCTTC
>TRBD2|once|TRBV20-1|TRBJ2-3
CSARDPWREHTGTQYF
TGCAGTGCTAGAGATCCGTGGCGGGAGCACACAGGTACGCAGTATTTT
>NA|NA|TRBV3-1|TRBJ2-5
CASSDNPTSDMQETQYF
TGTGCCAGCAGCGATAACCCCACGAGTGACATGCAAGAGACCCAGTACTTC
>TRBD1|NA|TRBV6-6|TRBJ2-5
CVSMRDRGHEQYF
TGTGTCAGCATGCGGGACAGGGGACATGAGCAGTACTTC
>NA|NA|TRBV5-5|TRBJ1-1
CASSLGGRSGTEAFF
TGTGCCAGCAGCTTGGGGGGGCGTTCGGGCACTGAAGCTTTCTTT
>TRBD1|NA|TRBV29-1|TRBJ1-1
CSVGPRTGNTKAFF
TGCAGCGTTGGCCCCAGGACAGGCAACACTAAAGCTTTCTTT
>TRBD1|NA|TRBV27|TRBJ1-2
CASMGFSGTEFNYGYTF
TGTGCCAGCATGGGATTCTCAGGGACAGAATTTAACTATGGCTACACCTTC
>NA|NA|TRBV6-6|TRBJ2-3
CASSRTATDTQYF
TGTGCCAGCAGTAGGACTGCCACAGATACGCAGTATTTT
>NA|many|TRBV12-3/TRBV12-4|TRBJ1-2
CASSTGGGYGYTF
TGTGCCAGCAGCACCGGGGGAGGCTATGGCTACACCTTC
>NA|NA|TRBV2|TRBJ2-1
CASSDLGASSGEQFF
TGTGCCAGCAGTGATTTGGGGGCCTCTAGCGGCGAGCAGTTCTTC
>NA|NA|TRBV7-9|TRBJ1-5
CASSAEIGGAKPQHF
TGTGCCAGCAGCGCGGAGATCGGGGGCGCCAAGCCCCAGCATTTT
>NA|NA|TRBV6-6|TRBJ2-1
CASSYSLSYNEQFF
TGTGCCAGCAGTTACTCGCTAAGTTACAATGAGCAGTTCTTC
>TRBD2|NA|TRBV6-6|TRBJ2-7
CASSYSNSGSNEQYF
TGTGCCAGCAGTTACTCGAATAGCGGGAGTAACGAGCAGTACTTC
>TRBD1|NA|TRBV7-2|TRBJ1-2
CASSFSDRAWLDGYTF
TGTGCCAGCAGCTTCTCGGACAGGGCTTGGTTGGATGGCTACACCTTC
>TRBD1|NA|TRBV15|TRBJ2-7
CATSRDYEGANEQYF
TGTGCCACCAGCAGAGATTACGAGGGGGCAAACGAGCAGTACTTC
>NA|once|TRBV20-1|TRBJ2-1
CSARGGAWEVEQFF
TGCAGTGCTAGAGGTGGGGCATGGGAGGTTGAGCAGTTCTTC
>TRBD1|NA|TRBV14|TRBJ1-6
CASSHDRAGYSPLHF
TGTGCCAGCAGCCATGACAGGGCTGGTTATTCACCCCTCCACTTT
>NA|many|TRBV12-3/TRBV12-4|TRBJ2-7
CASSFRDYEQYF
TGTGCCAGCAGTTTCAGGGACTACGAGCAGTACTTC
>NA|NA|TRBV20-1|TRBJ2-3
CSAVDSYTDTQYF
TGCAGTGCCGTGGACAGTTACACAGATACGCAGTATTTT
>NA|few|TRBV4-3|TRBJ1-1
CASSQLETMNTEAFF
TGCGCCAGCAGCCAATTGGAGACGATGAACACTGAAGCTTTCTTT
>NA|NA|TRBV12-3/TRBV12-4|TRBJ2-7
CASSLGSVRSYEQYF
TGTGCCAGCAGCCTTGGATCGGTACGGTCCTACGAGCAGTACTTC
>TRBD2|NA|TRBV6-2/TRBV6-3|TRBJ2-1
CATGLAGGINEQFF
TGTGCCACCGGACTAGCGGGGGGGATCAATGAGCAGTTCTTC
>NA|NA|TRBV7-2|TRBJ2-1
CASGPRGYNERFF
TGTGCCAGTGGACCACGTGGGTACAATGAGCGGTTCTTC
>TRBD2|NA|TRBV29-1|TRBJ2-3
CSVEGRGGGTDTQYF
TGCAGCGTTGAAGGGCGGGGGGGCGGCACAGATACGCAGTATTTT
>NA|once|TRBV20-1|TRBJ1-1
CSARVGKSVVNTEAFF
TGCAGTGCTAGGGTGGGAAAGAGTGTCGTGAACACTGAAGCTTTCTTT
>TRBD2|few|TRBV20-1|TRBJ2-3
CSIGLAGGYTQYF
TGCAGCATCGGGTTAGCGGGAGGTTATACGCAGTATTTT
>TRBD2|NA|TRBV3-1|TRBJ2-5
CAGSQGLAAGEETQYF
TGTGCCGGCAGCCAAGGTTTAGCGGCGGGGGAGGAGACCCAGTACTTC
>NA|many|TRBV11-2|TRBJ1-2
CASSLTGTNYGYTF
TGTGCCAGCAGCCTTACGGGTACTAACTATGGCTACACCTTC
>NA|NA|TRBV11-2|TRBJ1-2
CASSLDPQAYGYTF
TGTGCCAGCAGCTTAGATCCTCAGGCGTATGGCTACACCTTC
>NA|many|TRBV4-3|TRBJ2-3
CASSHLPGPSYTDTQYF
TGCGCCAGCAGCCACCTACCGGGACCAAGCTACACAGATACGCAGTATTTT
>NA|few|TRBV5-4|TRBJ2-1
CASSTGTAINEQFF
TGTGCCAGCAGCACCGGGACTGCTATCAATGAGCAGTTCTTC
>TRBD2|NA|TRBV7-9|TRBJ2-3
CASSLGGTQTSKEQYF
TGTGCCAGCAGCTTAGGAGGCACACAGACTAGCAAAGAACAGTATTTT
>TRBD2|NA|TRBV20-1|TRBJ2-7
CSARTSGSLDEQYF
TGCAGTGCTAGAACTAGCGGGAGTTTAGATGAGCAGTACTTC